This TCR beta chain is drawn from a study of cytomegalovirus exposure and HLA in healthy donors (dated by TCRdb to between 2016 and 2019). Regarding the research as a whole: According to a later analysis, one platform produced both the roughly 120 validation repertoires and the approximately 660 repertoires of the first cohort. To predict cytomegalovirus infection status, the study brought together high-throughput TCR immunosequencing, statistical association of individual TCRs with disease status, and machine learning. The study aimed to test whether signatures of past pathogen exposure could be identified by cataloging public T cell receptors. Along with the approximately 700-subject first cohort, a separate validation cohort of over a hundred different subjects was used.

The donors belonged to the validation cohort of approximately 130 subjects, which was separate from the 666-subject first cohort. The paper as a whole reports these results and caveats: Most TCR sequences were seen in very few donors, while some public TCRs were found in many individuals. According to the authors, the approach could potentially be generalized to other disease states and immunological phenotypes. Of the cluster scores, roughly 93% were above 0 in a later analysis, which found that TCRs clustered in the first cohort also tended to co-occur in the 120 or so validation repertoires. In both the original and validation cohorts, the classifier was reported to diagnose cytomegalovirus status with high specificity and sensitivity. In the study, 164 TCR beta chains were listed as associated with cytomegalovirus. A later analysis had no HLA typing for the validation cohort, so co-occurrence there was scored across all 110 or so repertoires. Three of the identified cytomegalovirus-associated TCR beta chains were confirmed in vitro to be specific for cytomegalovirus antigens.

This clone was counted once. This clone's antigen is unknown. The sample holds no much larger clone one base away, and base qualities are not on file. CDR1 is given as KGHSH and CDR2 as LQKENI, both from the germline V gene. Ends trimmed: V by 3 bases, J by 9 bases; bases unmatched to a gene: 13. The CDR3 starts with the cysteine, ends with the phenylalanine, and has 16 residues. The only DNA kept is the CDR3, 48 bases in frame from the first base. Library preparation was by the immunoSEQ multiplex PCR assay. Concerning the study's data processing: A statistical classification framework was built for diagnosing cytomegalovirus status from the catalog of TCR beta chain sequences. What TCRdb holds here is the immuneACCESS table cut down to in-frame rearrangements. Part of the clones is not present; checked against another copy, under half of the missing clones reflect an unresolved V gene, and the others are unexplained. That table furnishes V, J and clone size, whereas the DNA furnished D and trimming. The sample yields fewer than 140,000 clones; around 89% were counted once. The top ten constitute 1.8% of the sample.

Sequenced sample: PBMCs. The sequence was collected from a woman between 18 and 29 years old in good health and CMV-seropositive. This receptor chain uses TRBV18 and TRBJ2-1; 8 central bases correspond to TRBD2. The sequence in DNA is TGTGCCAGCTCACCCCAACCGGGACTAGGAGCCGGTGAGCAGTTCTTC. Its translation is CASSPQPGLGAGEQFF. The full variable domain, with segments outside the CDR3 supplied by the reference TRBV18 and TRBJ2-1 proteins, appears as NAGVMQNPRHLVRRRGQEARLRCSPMKGHSHVYWYRQLPEEGLKFMVYLQKENIIDESGMPKERFSAEFPKEGPSILRIQQVVRGDSAAYFCASSPQPGLGAGEQFFGPGTRLTVL.